This T cell receptor (beta chain) was sequenced during a study of T cell repertoires in cytomegalovirus infection. The overall study: It was the public TCR beta signatures that indicated both CMV infection and matching HLA type.

Trimming left V 6 bases short and J 6 bases short, with 13 bases between. This CDR3 region has 13 residues. Germline CDR1 is ENHRY and CDR2 is SYGVKD. One entry per CDR3 protein results from TCRdb running MiXCR on the reads. In the table there are about 150,000 distinct CDR3 sequences, less than 25% of which are singletons. A note on this clonotype: As yet, its antigen is unknown.

Study-wide points: Summed frequency of shared TCR beta families picked out CMV carriers who also had the relevant HLA.

This receptor was identified in a human donor in good health (CMV status not recorded). Some clones in this sample may be carry-over from other donors' samples. The chain is built from TRBV10-3 and TRBJ2-3; D is possibly TRBD2 (5 bases). Sequencing input: PBMCs. The CDR3 reads CAIRSGFTDTQYF. The DNA for the CDR3 is TGTGCCATCAGATCGGGGTTTACCGATACGCAGTATTTT.